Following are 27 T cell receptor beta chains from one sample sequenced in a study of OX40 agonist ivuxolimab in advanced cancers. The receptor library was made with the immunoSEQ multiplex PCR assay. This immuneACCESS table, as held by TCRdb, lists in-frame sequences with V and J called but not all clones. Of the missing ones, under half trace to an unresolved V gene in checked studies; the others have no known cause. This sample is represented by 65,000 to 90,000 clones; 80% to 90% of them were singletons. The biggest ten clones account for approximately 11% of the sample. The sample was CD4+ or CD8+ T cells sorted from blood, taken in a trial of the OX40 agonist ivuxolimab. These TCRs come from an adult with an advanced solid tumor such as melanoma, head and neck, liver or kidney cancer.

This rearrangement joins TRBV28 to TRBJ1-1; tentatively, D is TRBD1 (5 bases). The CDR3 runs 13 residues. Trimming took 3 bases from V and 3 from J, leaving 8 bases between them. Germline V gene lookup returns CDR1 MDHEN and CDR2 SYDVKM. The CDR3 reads CASSLVGDTEAFF. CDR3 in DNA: TGTGCCAGCAGTTTGGTAGGGGACACTGAAGCTTTCTTT.

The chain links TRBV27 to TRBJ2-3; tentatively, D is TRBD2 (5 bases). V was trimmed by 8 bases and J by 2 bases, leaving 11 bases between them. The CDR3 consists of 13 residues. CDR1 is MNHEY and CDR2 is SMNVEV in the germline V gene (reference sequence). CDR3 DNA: TGTGCCAGCGGTAGCGAGGCCACAGATACGCAGTATTTT. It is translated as CASGSEATDTQYF.

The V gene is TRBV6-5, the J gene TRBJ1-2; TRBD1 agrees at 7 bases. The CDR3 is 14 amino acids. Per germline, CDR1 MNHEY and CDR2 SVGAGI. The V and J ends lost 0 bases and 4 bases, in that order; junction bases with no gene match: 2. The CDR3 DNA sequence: TGTGCCAGCAGTTACTCCAGGGGGGGCTATGGCTACACCTTC. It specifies CASSYSRGGYGYTF.

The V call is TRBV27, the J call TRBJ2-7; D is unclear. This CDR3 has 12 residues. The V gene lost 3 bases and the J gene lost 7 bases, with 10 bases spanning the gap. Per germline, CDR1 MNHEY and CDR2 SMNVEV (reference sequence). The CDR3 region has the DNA TGTGCCAGCAGTTTGCTCATTAATGAGCAGTACTTC. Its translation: CASSLLINEQYF.

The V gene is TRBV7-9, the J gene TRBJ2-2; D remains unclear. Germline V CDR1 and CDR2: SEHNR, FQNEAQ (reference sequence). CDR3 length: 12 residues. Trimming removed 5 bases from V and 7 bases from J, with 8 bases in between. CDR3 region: CASSPQNGELFF. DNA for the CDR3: TGTGCCAGCAGCCCTCAGAACGGGGAGCTGTTTTTT.

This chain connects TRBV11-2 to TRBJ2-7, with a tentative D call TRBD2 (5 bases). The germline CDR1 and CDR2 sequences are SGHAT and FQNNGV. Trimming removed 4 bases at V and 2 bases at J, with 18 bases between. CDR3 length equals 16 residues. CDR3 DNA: TGTGCCAGCAGCTCTCCCGGCGGGTCCGAAACCTACGAGCAGTACTTC. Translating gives CASSSPGGSETYEQYF.

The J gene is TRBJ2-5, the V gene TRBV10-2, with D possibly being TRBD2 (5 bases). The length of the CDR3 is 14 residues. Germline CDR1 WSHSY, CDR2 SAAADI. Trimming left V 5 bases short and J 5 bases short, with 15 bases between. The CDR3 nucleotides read TGCGCCAGCAGTTGGGAGTGGGCCGGGGAGACCCAGTACTTC. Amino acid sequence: CASSWEWAGETQYF.

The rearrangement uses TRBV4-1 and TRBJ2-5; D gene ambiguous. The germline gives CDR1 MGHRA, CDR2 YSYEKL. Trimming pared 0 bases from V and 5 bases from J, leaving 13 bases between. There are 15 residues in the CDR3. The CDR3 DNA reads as TGCGCCAGCAGCCAAGAAACAAATGGATGGGAGACCCAGTACTTC. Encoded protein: CASSQETNGWETQYF.

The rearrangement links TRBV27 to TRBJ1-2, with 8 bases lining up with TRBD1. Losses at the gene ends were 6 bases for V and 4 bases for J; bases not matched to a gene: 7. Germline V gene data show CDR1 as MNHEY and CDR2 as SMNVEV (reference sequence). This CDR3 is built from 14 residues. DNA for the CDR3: TGTGCCAGCAGGAAGACAGGGGTCGGCTATGGCTACACCTTC. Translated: CASRKTGVGYGYTF.

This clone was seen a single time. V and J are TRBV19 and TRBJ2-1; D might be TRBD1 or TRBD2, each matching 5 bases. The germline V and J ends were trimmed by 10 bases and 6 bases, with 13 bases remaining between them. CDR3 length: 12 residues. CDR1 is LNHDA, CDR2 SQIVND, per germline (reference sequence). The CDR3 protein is CATQKGTNEQFF. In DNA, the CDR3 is TGTGCCACTCAGAAGGGGACCAATGAGCAGTTCTTC. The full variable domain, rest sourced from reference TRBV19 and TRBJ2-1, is DGGITQSPKYLFRKEGQNVTLSCEQNLNHDAMYWYRQDPGQGLRLIYYSQIVNDFQKGDIAEGYSVSREKKESFPLTVTSAQKNPTAFYLCATQKGTNEQFFGPGTRLTVL.

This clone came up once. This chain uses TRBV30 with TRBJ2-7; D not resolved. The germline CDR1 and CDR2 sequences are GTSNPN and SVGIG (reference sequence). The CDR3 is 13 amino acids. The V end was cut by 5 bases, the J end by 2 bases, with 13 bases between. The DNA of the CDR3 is TGTGCCTGGTCACCAACCGGTACCTACGAGCAGTACTTC. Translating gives CAWSPTGTYEQYF.

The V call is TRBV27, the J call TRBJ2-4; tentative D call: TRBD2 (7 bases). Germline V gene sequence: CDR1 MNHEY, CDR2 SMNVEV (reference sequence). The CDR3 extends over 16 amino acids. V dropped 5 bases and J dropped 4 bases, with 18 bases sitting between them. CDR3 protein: CASSPRGGGMKNIQYF. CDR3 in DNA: TGTGCCAGCAGTCCTAGGGGAGGGGGTATGAAAAACATTCAGTACTTC.

CDR3 loop: CASSRRQGGSLEQYF. DNA for the CDR3: TGTGCCAGCAGCCGACGACAGGGGGGGAGCCTCGAGCAGTACTTC. The chain couples TRBV7-9 to TRBJ2-7; 9 bases are shared with TRBD1. The CDR3 extends over 15 amino acids. J was trimmed by 6 bases and V by 5 bases; bases with no gene match: 11. Germline values: CDR1 SEHNR, CDR2 FQNEAQ (reference sequence).

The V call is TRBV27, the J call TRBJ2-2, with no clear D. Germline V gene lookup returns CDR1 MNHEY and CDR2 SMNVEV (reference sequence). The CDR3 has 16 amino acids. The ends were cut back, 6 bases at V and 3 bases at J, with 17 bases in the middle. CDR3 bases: TGTGCCAGCAGCTGGTCGGCTGCCCTCTACACCGGGGAGCTGTTTTTT. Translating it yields CASSWSAALYTGELFF.

The CDR3 nucleotides are TGTGCCAGCAGCTCAGGCAGGGTCTACGAGCAGTACTTC. Protein product: CASSSGRVYEQYF. V usage is TRBV7-9 and J usage is TRBJ2-7; tentative D call: TRBD1 (5 bases). The CDR3 sequence is 13 residues long. Germline V gene sequence: CDR1 SEHNR, CDR2 FQNEAQ (reference sequence). Trimming removed 4 bases from V and 3 bases from J, with 10 bases in between.

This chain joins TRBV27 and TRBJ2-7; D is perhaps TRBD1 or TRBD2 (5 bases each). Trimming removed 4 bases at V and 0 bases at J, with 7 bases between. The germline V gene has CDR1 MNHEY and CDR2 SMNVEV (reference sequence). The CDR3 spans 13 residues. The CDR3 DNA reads TGTGCCAGCAGTTACGGGACCTCCTACGAGCAGTACTTC. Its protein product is CASSYGTSYEQYF.

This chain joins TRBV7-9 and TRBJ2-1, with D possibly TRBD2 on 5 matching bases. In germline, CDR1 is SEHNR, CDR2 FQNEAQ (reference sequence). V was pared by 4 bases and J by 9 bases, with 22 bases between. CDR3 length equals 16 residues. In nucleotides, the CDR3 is TGTGCCAGCAGCTGGCCCCTGGGGAGCGAAGGAATTGAGCAGTTCTTC. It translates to CASSWPLGSEGIEQFF.

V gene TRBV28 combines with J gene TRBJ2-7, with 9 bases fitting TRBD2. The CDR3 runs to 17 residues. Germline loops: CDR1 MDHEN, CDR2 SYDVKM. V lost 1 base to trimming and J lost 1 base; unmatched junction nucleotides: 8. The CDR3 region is CASSLSLAGTPSYEQYF. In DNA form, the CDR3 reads TGTGCCAGCAGTTTATCGCTAGCGGGAACTCCTTCCTACGAGCAGTACTTC.

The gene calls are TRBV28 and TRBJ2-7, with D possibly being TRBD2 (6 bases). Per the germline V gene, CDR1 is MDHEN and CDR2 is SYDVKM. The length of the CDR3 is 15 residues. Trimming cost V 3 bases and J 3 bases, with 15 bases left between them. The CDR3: CASSFLAEGGYEQYF. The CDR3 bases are TGTGCCAGCAGTTTCCTCGCCGAGGGAGGCTACGAGCAGTACTTC.

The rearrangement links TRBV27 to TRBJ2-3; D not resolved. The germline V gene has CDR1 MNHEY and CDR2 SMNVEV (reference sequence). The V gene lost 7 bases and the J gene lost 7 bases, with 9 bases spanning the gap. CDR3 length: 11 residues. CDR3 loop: CASMGSNTQYF. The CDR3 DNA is TGTGCCAGCATGGGTTCTAATACGCAGTATTTT.

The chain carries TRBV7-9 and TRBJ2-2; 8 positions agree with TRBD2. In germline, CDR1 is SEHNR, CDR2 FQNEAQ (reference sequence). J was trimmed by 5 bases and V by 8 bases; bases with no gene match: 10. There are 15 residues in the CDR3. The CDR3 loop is CASSGPGGQTGELFF. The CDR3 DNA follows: TGTGCCAGCTCTGGTCCGGGAGGGCAAACCGGGGAGCTGTTTTTT.

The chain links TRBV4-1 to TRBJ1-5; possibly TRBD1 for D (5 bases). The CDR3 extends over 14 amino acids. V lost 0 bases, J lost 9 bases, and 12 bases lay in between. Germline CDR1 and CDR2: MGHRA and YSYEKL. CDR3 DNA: TGCGCCAGCAGCCAAGATTGGGGGGGAGGGCCCCAGCATTTT. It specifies CASSQDWGGGPQHF.

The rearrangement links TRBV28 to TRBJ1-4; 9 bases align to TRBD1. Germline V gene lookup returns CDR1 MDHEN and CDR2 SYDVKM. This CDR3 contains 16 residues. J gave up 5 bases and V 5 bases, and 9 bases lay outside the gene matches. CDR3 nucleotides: TGTGCCAGCAGTCCCACCGGACAGGGGCAAAATGAAAAACTGTTTTTT. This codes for CASSPTGQGQNEKLFF.

The CDR3 nucleotides read TGTGCCAGCAGTCAACCAAACACTGAAGCTTTCTTT. Its translation: CASSQPNTEAFF. The chain links TRBV28 to TRBJ1-1; D is unclear. Per germline, CDR1 MDHEN and CDR2 SYDVKM. V gave up 5 bases and J gave up 2 bases, with 6 bases separating them. The CDR3 consists of 12 residues.

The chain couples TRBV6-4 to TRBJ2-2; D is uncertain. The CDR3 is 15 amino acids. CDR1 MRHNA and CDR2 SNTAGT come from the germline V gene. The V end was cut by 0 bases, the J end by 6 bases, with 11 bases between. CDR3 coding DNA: TGTGCCAGCAGTGACTCTGGGCCAGGCGCCGGGGAGCTGTTTTTT. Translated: CASSDSGPGAGELFF.

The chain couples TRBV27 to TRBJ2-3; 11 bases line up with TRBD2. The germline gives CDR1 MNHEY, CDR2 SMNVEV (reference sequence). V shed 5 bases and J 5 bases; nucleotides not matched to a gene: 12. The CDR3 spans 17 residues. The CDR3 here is CASSPTQRGLAGDTQYF. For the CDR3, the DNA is TGTGCCAGCAGTCCTACACAGAGAGGACTAGCGGGAGATACGCAGTATTTT.

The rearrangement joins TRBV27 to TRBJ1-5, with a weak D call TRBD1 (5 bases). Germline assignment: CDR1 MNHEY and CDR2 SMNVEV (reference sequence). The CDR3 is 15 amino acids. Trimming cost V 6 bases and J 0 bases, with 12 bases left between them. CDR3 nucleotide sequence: TGTGCCAGCAGACCCGGGACGGATAGCAATCAGCCCCAGCATTTT. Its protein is CASRPGTDSNQPQHF.